Reported below is one TCR beta chain. The table lists this clone with a few counts. Its antigen is currently not known. No much larger clone is present one base from it, and per-base qualities are unavailable. The same CDR3 can be traced to other DNA sequences in this sample. This sample is drawn from a study of beta chain features in type 1 diabetes (dated by TCRdb to between 2017 and 2018). Turning to the overall study: Mean age, gender distribution, total cell number and subset yield did not differ between patients and healthy donors. Naive and central memory subsets were obtained from all 28 donors, but regulatory and stem cell-like memory subsets were isolated from only 8 patients and roughly eight healthy donors. In the study, TCRB repertoires of sorted circulating CD4+ T cell subsets from recently diagnosed type 1 diabetes patients were compared with those of matched healthy donors. A total of some 110 million sorted cells were examined across all samples, and the number of cells per subset was strongly correlated with RNA yield.

At the junction V is shortened by 4 bases and J by 1 base; bases outside the gene matches: 4. Looking up the germline V gene yields CDR1 SGHRS and CDR2 YFSETQ. Measured from the cysteine to the phenylalanine, the CDR3 is 14 residues long. Left in the record is the CDR3 DNA by itself, 42 bases read in frame from the first base. Each donor gave one peripheral blood draw, around 0.12 L on average, collected into heparinised tubes. Naive, central memory, regulatory and stem cell-like memory CD4+ T cells were sorted on a BD FACSAria II using a panel including CD45RO, CCR7, CD25, CD127, CD95 and CD27. Every sorted population had a purity above 95%. PBMCs were isolated immediately by Lymphoprep density gradient centrifugation and stained directly without culture. So that batch effects would be minimized, each experiment stained and sorted samples in pairs, pairing one healthy donor with one patient. Summary of the overall study and its limitations: The naive, central memory and regulatory TCRB repertoires appeared to resemble one another more closely among patients than among healthy donors. A moderate but significant shortening of TCRB CDR3 length was observed in type 1 diabetes patients in all four CD4+ subsets. Fewer insertions and more nucleotide deletions at VDJ recombination sites were observed in patients with type 1 diabetes, implying thymic rearrangement abnormalities. Shorter templates might have been favored by PCR, but patient and control samples were amplified and corrected together, so both groups would have been affected equally by any skew. Because cDNA was sequenced instead of genomic DNA, activated cells with high expression could be over-represented, although the groups did not differ in activation or CD3 levels. HLA sub-analyses involved small numbers of individuals, so any influence of HLA type on TCRB rearrangement remained unresolved.

The entire isolated RNA was reverse transcribed using the High Capacity cDNA Reverse Transcription Kit, and thus expressed TCRB transcripts were sequenced. Deep immunoSEQ sequencing was applied to naive, central memory and regulatory T cell samples, giving an average of around 3.4 million total reads per sample. Sorted cells were lysed in RLT buffer and RNA was extracted with DNase-treated RNeasy Micro or Mini kits, depending on cell number. Each cell subset was processed separately to prevent cross-contamination, with patient and healthy donor samples processed together. The immunoSEQ multiplex PCR was used to amplify TCRB sequences from cDNA, yielding 87-bp fragments that span the CDR3 region. Amplicons were sequenced on the Illumina HiSeq platform. On the study's bioinformatics: PCR bias was corrected computationally using synthetic template baselines, and reads within Hamming distance 2 were collapsed, with unmergeable singletons discarded. Reads were aligned against IMGT to assign V, D and J genes, CDR3 length and insertions or deletions at six rearrangement sites. Within each subset, clonotype counts were normalized to sorted cell number, after which true diversity and Gini coefficients were computed with the tcR R package. The overlap coefficient, calculated on TCRB nucleotide sequences, was used to quantify repertoire sharing. In its TCRdb copy, this immuneACCESS table keeps in-frame sequences only and misses some clones. Where compared with another copy, unresolved V genes explain less than half of these, and the others have no known cause. V, J and clone size are taken as reported in that table, and D and trimming were inferred from the DNA itself. Across this sample there are more than 300,000 clones, with around 9% seen only once. Around 1% of the sample comes from the top ten.

Specimen: central memory CD4+ T cells from blood. The TCR originated in a man aged 30 to 45 with type 1 diabetes. The chain employs TRBV5-1 and TRBJ1-1, with 7 junctional bases fitting TRBD1. Here is the DNA: TGCGCCAGCAGCACCGGGACAGCGAACACTGAAGCTTTCTTT. Translated, it gives CASSTGTANTEAFF.